The present entry profiles one TCR beta chain with its context. Its antigen is not known. V lost 5 bases to trimming and J lost 4 bases, with 12 bases between them. The CDR3 is 13 residues long. From germline, CDR1 is MNHEY and CDR2 SMNVEV (reference sequence). These data come from a study of OX40 agonist ivuxolimab in advanced cancers. Whole-study results and caveats: There was clonal expansion of CD4+ and CD8+ blood T cells by week 6 at 0.1 to 3.0 mg/kg.

The table came from immunoSEQ multiplex PCR; TCRdb's copy has only in-frame clones and leaves some out. The sample contains 65,000 to 80,000 clones, roughly 90% of which appear only once. This TCR was recovered from an adult with an advanced solid tumor such as melanoma, head and neck, liver or kidney cancer. Sequenced material: CD4+ or CD8+ T cells sorted from blood, taken in a trial of the OX40 agonist ivuxolimab. The rearrangement joins TRBV27 to TRBJ2-7; D perhaps matches TRBD1 (5 bases). In DNA, the CDR3 is TGTGCCAGCAGTGAACAGGCTAGATACGAGCAGTACTTC. Its translation is CASSEQARYEQYF.